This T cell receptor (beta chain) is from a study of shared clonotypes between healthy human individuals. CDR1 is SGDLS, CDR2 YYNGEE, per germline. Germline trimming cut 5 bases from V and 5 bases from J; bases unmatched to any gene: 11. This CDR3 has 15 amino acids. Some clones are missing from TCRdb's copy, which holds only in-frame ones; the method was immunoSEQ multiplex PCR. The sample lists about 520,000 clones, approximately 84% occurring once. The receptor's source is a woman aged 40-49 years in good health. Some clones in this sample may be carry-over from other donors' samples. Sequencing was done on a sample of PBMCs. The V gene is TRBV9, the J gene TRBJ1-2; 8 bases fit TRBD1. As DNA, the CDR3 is TGTGCCAGCAGTGGAGGAGGGGGACAGGAGTATGGCTACACCTTC. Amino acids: CASSGGGGQEYGYTF.